The 32 T cell receptor beta chains below all came from one sample that was sequenced in a study of shared clonotypes between healthy human individuals. TCRdb keeps only in-frame clones here, not all; method: immunoSEQ multiplex PCR. The sample records some 2 million clones, roughly 94% being singletons. Sequencing was carried out using naive CD4+ T cells sorted from blood. Subset specified: CD45RA+ positively selected. Receptors originate from a young man in good health.

The rearrangement uses TRBV25-1 and TRBJ2-2, with TRBD1 identical over 8 bases. The CDR3 is made up of 15 amino acids. CDR1 and CDR2 from the germline V gene are MGHDK and SYGVNS. Losses at the gene ends were 4 bases for V and 0 bases for J; bases not matched to a gene: 1. The CDR3 region has the DNA TGTGCCAGCAGTGTGACAGGGGCGAACACCGGGGAGCTGTTTTTT. This codes for CASSVTGANTGELFF.

The chain uses TRBV10-3 and TRBJ2-5, with D possibly matching TRBD1 (6 bases). CDR3 length: 13 residues. In germline, CDR1 is ENHRY, CDR2 SYGVKD. The V gene lost 7 bases and the J gene lost 3 bases, with 12 bases spanning the gap. In DNA, the CDR3 is TGTGCCATCATGGGGGCTAGGGAAGAGACCCAGTACTTC. Translated, it gives CAIMGAREETQYF.

This chain joins TRBV29-1 and TRBJ2-3; 10 bases line up with TRBD2. In germline, CDR1 is SQVTM, CDR2 ANQGSEA. CDR3 size: 14 residues. The V segment lost 5 bases and the J segment 1 base; nucleotides outside the gene matches: 3. For the CDR3, the DNA is TGCAGCGTTAGCGGGAGGGAGGGCACAGATACGCAGTATTTT. Amino acid sequence: CSVSGREGTDTQYF.

The chain is built from TRBV19 and TRBJ2-7; maybe TRBD2 (5 bases). Germline V CDR1 and CDR2: LNHDA, SQIVND (reference sequence). The V gene lost 1 base and the J gene lost 7 bases, with 11 bases spanning the gap. The CDR3 runs to 13 residues. The DNA for the CDR3 is TGTGCCAGTAGTATAGGGGGAGCGTGGGAGCAGTACTTC. This translates into CASSIGGAWEQYF.

With regard to this clone: The same CDR3 can be traced to other DNA sequences in this sample. V and J are TRBV14 and TRBJ1-2, with D unclear. Germline V gene sequence: CDR1 SGHDN, CDR2 FVKESK. This CDR3 is 12 amino acids long. The V and J ends lost 1 base and 1 base respectively, with 1 base between them. This chain's CDR3 is CASSQVNYGYTF. The CDR3 bases are TGTGCCAGCAGCCAAGTTAACTATGGCTACACCTTC.

This clone was detected ten times or more. The rearrangement joins TRBV20-1 to TRBJ2-5; D gene uncertain. Trimming left V 6 bases short and J 4 bases short, with 9 bases between. This CDR3 spans 11 amino acids. Germline V gene lookup returns CDR1 DFQATT and CDR2 SNEGSKA (reference sequence). The CDR3 is CSADLRETQYF. The CDR3 DNA reads TGCAGTGCAGACCTCCGAGAGACCCAGTACTTC.

The V and J genes are TRBV6-5 and TRBJ1-2; 12 nucleotides match TRBD1. After removal of 10 bases from V and 8 bases from J, the junction contained 11 bases not matched to a gene. Germline V lookup: CDR1 MNHEY, CDR2 SVGAGI. The CDR3 runs 14 residues. The CDR3 is CAIRGDRGPGGYTF. The CDR3 nucleotides are TGTGCCATTCGGGGGGACAGGGGGCCGGGAGGCTACACCTTC.

CDR3 amino acids: CASSSDGLPSPLHF. DNA of the CDR3: TGTGCCAGTAGTTCTGATGGGCTTCCTTCACCCCTCCACTTT. J is TRBJ1-6 and V is TRBV19; D is ambiguous. CDR1 and CDR2 from the germline V gene are LNHDA and SQIVND (reference sequence). Trimming took 5 bases from V and 9 from J, leaving 14 bases between them. CDR3 length: 14 residues.

The CDR3, as DNA: TGTGCCAGCACCCCACGCACGGGGGCTTACGAGCAGTACTTC. It yields the protein CASTPRTGAYEQYF. The chain couples TRBV5-8 to TRBJ2-7; D possibly matches TRBD1 or TRBD2 (6 bases each). The ends were cut back, 6 bases at V and 4 bases at J, with 17 bases in the middle. Germline V lookup: CDR1 SGHTS, CDR2 YDEGEE. This CDR3 is built from 14 residues.

This clone was recorded only once. The chain recombines TRBV5-1 with TRBJ2-7; 9 bases align to TRBD1. The CDR3 consists of 14 residues. CDR1 SGHRS and CDR2 YFSETQ come from the germline V gene. V shed 5 bases, J shed 7 bases, and the junction held 10 bases outside the gene matches. In nucleotides, the CDR3 is TGCGCCAGCAGGAAAACAGGGGGCTCGCAGGAGCAGTACTTC. Translating it yields CASRKTGGSQEQYF.

The chain links TRBV14 to TRBJ2-3; D perhaps matches TRBD2 (5 bases). Germline CDR1 reads SGHDN; CDR2 reads FVKESK. V lost 2 bases, J lost 6 bases, and 12 bases lay in between. The CDR3 is 14 amino acids. This CDR3 is CASSQRYSGDTQYF. In DNA, the CDR3 is TGTGCCAGCAGCCAAAGGTACTCGGGGGATACGCAGTATTTT.

The J gene is TRBJ1-1, the V gene TRBV5-1; D may be TRBD1 (6 bases). Germline V gene lookup returns CDR1 SGHRS and CDR2 YFSETQ. This CDR3 contains 16 residues. The V end was cut by 3 bases, the J end by 1 base, with 16 bases between. The CDR3 reads CASSSGGTTPNTEAFF. The CDR3 nucleotides are TGCGCCAGCAGCTCGGGGGGGACAACTCCGAACACTGAAGCTTTCTTT.

The chain employs TRBV21-1 and TRBJ2-7; the D call of TRBD1 is as the table states it, not checked on the DNA. TRBV21-1 is a known pseudogene. The CDR3 sequence is 16 residues long. CDR3 protein: CASSKVGTGLWYERYF. The CDR3 nucleotides are TGTGCCAGCAGCAAAGTCGGCACAGGGCTTTGGTACGAGCGGTACTTC.

The chain carries TRBV7-9 and TRBJ1-3, with D unresolved. CDR1 and CDR2 from the germline V gene are SEHNR and FQNEAQ (reference sequence). Trimming shortened V by 7 bases and J by 4 bases, and 8 bases separated the two germline ends. The CDR3 extends over 12 amino acids. The CDR3, as DNA: TGTGCCAGCACCCTACAGGGAAACACCATATATTTT. As protein: CASTLQGNTIYF.

The chain employs TRBV30 and TRBJ1-1; TRBD1 is a possible D gene (5 bases). The CDR3 has 15 amino acids. The ends were cut back, 5 bases at V and 1 base at J, with 17 bases in the middle. Per the germline V gene, CDR1 is GTSNPN and CDR2 is SVGIG (reference sequence). In DNA, the CDR3 is TGTGCCTGGGGACCCGGCAGGGTAAAGAACACTGAAGCTTTCTTT. This codes for CAWGPGRVKNTEAFF.

The V call is TRBV15, the J call TRBJ2-7; unclear D gene. Trimming removed 0 bases at V and 5 bases at J, with 20 bases between. The CDR3 length is 17 residues. Germline V lookup: CDR1 LNHNV, CDR2 YYDKDF (reference sequence). The CDR3 here is CATSRDRSVFSGHEQYF. DNA for the CDR3: TGTGCCACCAGCAGAGATAGGAGTGTATTTTCGGGCCACGAGCAGTACTTC.

The J gene is TRBJ1-2, the V gene TRBV7-8; D gene unclear. The V gene lost 5 bases and the J gene lost 4 bases, with 23 bases spanning the gap. From germline, CDR1 is SGHVS and CDR2 FQNEAQ. The CDR3 runs 17 residues. CDR3 DNA sequence: TGTGCCAGCAGCCTCAAATCCGGGCCCCCCGGGAGCTATGGCTACACCTTC. Protein: CASSLKSGPPGSYGYTF.

In regard to this clone: Different DNA sequences within this sample yield the same CDR3. The chain couples TRBV9 to TRBJ2-1, with TRBD2 matching 7 bases. CDR1 and CDR2 from the germline V gene are SGDLS and YYNGEE. This CDR3 contains 15 residues. The J segment lost 4 bases and the V segment lost 0 bases, leaving 4 bases of the junction unmatched. The CDR3, as DNA: TGTGCCAGCAGCGTAGCGGGGGGTCTGTACAATGAGCAGTTCTTC. Translation gives CASSVAGGLYNEQFF.

V is TRBV6-1 and J is TRBJ2-7; TRBD1 aligns across 8 bases. The CDR3 has 15 amino acids. Germline V gene data show CDR1 as MNHNS and CDR2 as SASEGT. The V gene end was trimmed by 8 bases and the J gene end by 5 bases; junction bases not matched to a gene: 14. DNA for the CDR3: TGTGCCAGCCAATTTCAGGACAGGGATTCCCACGAGCAGTACTTC. Protein sequence: CASQFQDRDSHEQYF.

This chain links TRBV5-1 with TRBJ1-2, with 7 bases that match TRBD1. V shed 4 bases, J shed 4 bases, and the junction held 4 bases outside the gene matches. CDR1 is SGHRS, CDR2 YFSETQ, per germline. This CDR3 comprises 13 residues. The DNA of the CDR3 is TGCGCCAGCAGCCCGACAGGGACCTATGGCTACACCTTC. Protein sequence: CASSPTGTYGYTF.

This chain joins TRBV28 and TRBJ2-2; no clear D. Germline-derived CDR1 and CDR2 are MDHEN and SYDVKM. Trimming left V 6 bases short and J 0 bases short, with 11 bases between. The CDR3 consists of 15 residues. CDR3 bases: TGTGCCAGCAGCCCTGCCCGACCGAACACCGGGGAGCTGTTTTTT. It encodes CASSPARPNTGELFF. The whole variable domain, remainder taken from reference TRBV28 and TRBJ2-2, is DVKVTQSSRYLVKRTGEKVFLECVQDMDHENMFWYRQDPGLGLRLIYFSYDVKMKEKGDIPEGYSVSREKKERFSLILESASTNQTSMYLCASSPARPNTGELFFGEGSRLTVL.

V is TRBV6-5 and J is TRBJ1-1; D possibly corresponds to TRBD1 (5 bases). V lost 4 bases and J 1 base, leaving 10 bases between the germline ends. The CDR3 runs 14 residues. Germline V CDR1 and CDR2: MNHEY, SVGAGI. The CDR3, as DNA: TGTGCCAGCAGTTGGACCGGACAGAACACTGAAGCTTTCTTT. It is translated as CASSWTGQNTEAFF.

The gene calls are TRBV7-8 and TRBJ1-1; TRBD1 is a possible D gene (5 bases). From germline, CDR1 is SGHVS and CDR2 FQNEAQ. CDR3 length equals 14 residues. V was trimmed by 4 bases and J by 1 base, leaving 10 bases between them. CDR3 loop: CASSSWGTNTEAFF. In DNA form, the CDR3 reads TGTGCCAGCAGCTCGTGGGGGACGAACACTGAAGCTTTCTTT.

CDR3 residues: CASSPDNFNEQFF. The DNA of the CDR3 is TGTGCCTCGTCTCCTGACAACTTTAATGAGCAGTTCTTC. This chain links TRBV30 with TRBJ2-1, with no clear D. CDR3 length: 13 residues. V dropped 7 bases and J dropped 7 bases, with 17 bases sitting between them. Germline CDR1 is GTSNPN and CDR2 is SVGIG (reference sequence). Combining the CDR3 with reference TRBV30 and TRBJ2-1 gives the whole variable domain SQTIHQWPATLVQPVGSPLSLECTVEGTSNPNLYWYRQAAGRGLQLLFYSVGIGQISSEVPQNLSASRPQDRQFILSSKKLLLSDSGFYLCASSPDNFNEQFFGPGTRLTVL.

The CDR3 DNA reads TGCGCCAGCAGCCAAGTTAGAGGGGCTCCTTATGGCTACACCTTC. Encoded protein: CASSQVRGAPYGYTF. The chain employs TRBV4-3 and TRBJ1-2, with D possibly being TRBD1 (5 bases). The CDR3 is made up of 15 amino acids. V dropped 1 base and J dropped 5 bases, with 14 bases sitting between them. Looked up from germline, CDR1 is LGHNA and CDR2 is YSLEER.

This chain joins TRBV18 and TRBJ1-2; a weak D match, TRBD1 (5 bases). CDR1 and CDR2 (germline): KGHSH, LQKENI. Trimming cost V 7 bases and J 5 bases, with 14 bases left between them. The CDR3 contains 13 residues. In nucleotides, the CDR3 is TGTGCCAGCTTAAGGGGACGGGATTATGGCTACACCTTC. It codes for CASLRGRDYGYTF. Combining the CDR3 with reference TRBV18 and TRBJ1-2 gives the whole variable domain NAGVMQNPRHLVRRRGQEARLRCSPMKGHSHVYWYRQLPEEGLKFMVYLQKENIIDESGMPKERFSAEFPKEGPSILRIQQVVRGDSAAYFCASLRGRDYGYTFGSGTRLTVV.

The chain carries TRBV5-1 and TRBJ2-2; 14 bases agree with TRBD2. The CDR3 sequence is 18 residues long. The germline CDR1 and CDR2 sequences are SGHRS and YFSETQ. J was trimmed by 6 bases and V by 8 bases; bases with no gene match: 15. CDR3 nucleotide sequence: TGCGCCAGTTCGGACAGGGGACGACTAGCGGGAGGGCCCGGGGAGCTGTTTTTT. It codes for CASSDRGRLAGGPGELFF.

The V call is TRBV7-8, the J call TRBJ1-2, with D perhaps TRBD1 (6 bases). Germline loops: CDR1 SGHVS, CDR2 FQNEAQ. Trimming shortened V by 1 base and J by 6 bases, and 15 bases separated the two germline ends. This CDR3 is 15 amino acids long. The CDR3 DNA follows: TGTGCCAGCAGCTTAGTTTTGACGTCAGGGGATGGCTACACCTTC. This codes for CASSLVLTSGDGYTF. Complete variable domain (other parts from reference TRBV7-8 and TRBJ1-2): GAGVSQSPRYKVAKRGQDVALRCDPISGHVSLFWYQQALGQGPEFLTYFQNEAQLDKSGLPSDRFFAERPEGSVSTLKIQRTQQEDSAVYLCASSLVLTSGDGYTFGSGTRLTVV.

The V gene is TRBV7-8, the J gene TRBJ2-2; 8 bases fit TRBD2. CDR1 is SGHVS and CDR2 is FQNEAQ in the germline V gene. This CDR3 comprises 14 residues. J was trimmed by 6 bases and V by 6 bases; bases with no gene match: 6. In nucleotides, the CDR3 is TGTGCCAGCAGTACGGGACTAGGGTCCGGGGAGCTGTTTTTT. Amino acids: CASSTGLGSGELFF. The whole variable domain, filled in from reference TRBV7-8 and TRBJ2-2, reads GAGVSQSPRYKVAKRGQDVALRCDPISGHVSLFWYQQALGQGPEFLTYFQNEAQLDKSGLPSDRFFAERPEGSVSTLKIQRTQQEDSAVYLCASSTGLGSGELFFGEGSRLTVL.

This chain connects TRBV5-1 to TRBJ2-7; 12 positions agree with TRBD2. This CDR3 region has 18 residues. The V and J ends lost 4 bases and 4 bases, in that order; junction bases with no gene match: 15. Germline V gene data show CDR1 as SGHRS and CDR2 as YFSETQ. This CDR3 reads CASSAGQGLGTSGYEQYF. In DNA, the CDR3 is TGCGCCAGCAGCGCGGGACAGGGGCTCGGGACTAGCGGGTACGAGCAGTACTTC.

The CDR3 sequence: CASSLTQGQDFNYGYTF. Here the CDR3 DNA reads TGTGCCAGCAGCTTAACTCAAGGACAGGACTTTAACTATGGCTACACCTTC. The gene calls are TRBV7-9 and TRBJ1-2, with TRBD1 matching 7 bases. V lost 2 bases and J lost 1; bases outside the gene matches: 10. CDR1 is SEHNR, CDR2 FQNEAQ, per germline (reference sequence). The CDR3 is 17 amino acids.

Comments on this clone: This sample includes further DNA sequences coding for the same CDR3. This chain connects TRBV19 to TRBJ2-7; TRBD2 aligns across 11 bases. Germline V gene lookup returns CDR1 LNHDA and CDR2 SQIVND (reference sequence). The ends lost 3 bases at V and 3 bases at J; junction bases unmatched: 1. The CDR3 consists of 14 residues. Here the CDR3 reads CASSIGTSGYEQYF. Written as DNA, the CDR3 is TGTGCCAGTAGTATTGGGACTAGCGGCTACGAGCAGTACTTC.